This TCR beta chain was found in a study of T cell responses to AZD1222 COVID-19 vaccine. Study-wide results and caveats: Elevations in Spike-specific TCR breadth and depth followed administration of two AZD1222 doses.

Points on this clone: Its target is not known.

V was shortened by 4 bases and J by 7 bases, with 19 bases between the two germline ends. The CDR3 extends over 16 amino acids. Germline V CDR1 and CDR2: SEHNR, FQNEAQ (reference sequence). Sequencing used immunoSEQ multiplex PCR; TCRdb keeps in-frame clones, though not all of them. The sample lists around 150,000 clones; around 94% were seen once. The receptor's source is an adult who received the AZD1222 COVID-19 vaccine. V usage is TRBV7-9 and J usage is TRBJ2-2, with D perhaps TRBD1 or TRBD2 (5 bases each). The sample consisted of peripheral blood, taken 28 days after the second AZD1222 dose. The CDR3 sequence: CASSSPGQPYYGELFF. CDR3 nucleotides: TGTGCCAGCAGCTCCCCGGGGCAGCCTTATTACGGGGAGCTGTTTTTT.